This T cell receptor (beta chain) is from a study of CD8+ T cells in alopecia areata. Study-wide findings and caveats: Researchers reported that TCR sharing among patients proved less clear than in mice, possibly HLA-linked.

Extracted from the samples, RNA was reverse transcribed into cDNA to serve as the sequencing template. Data came from immunoSEQ multiplex PCR; TCRdb stores just in-frame clones and leaves some out. Listed for the sample are around 100,000 clones, none seen a single time. Germline V CDR1 and CDR2: NSQYPW, LRSPGD (reference sequence). This CDR3 has 15 amino acids. V dropped 5 bases and J dropped 3; count of bases not matched to a gene: 4. Points on this clone: Its antigen is unknown. Gene names and germline match the mouse. The read halts 4 residues ahead of the CDR3 end, with the missing end drawn from the germline J gene. Other DNA variants within this sample encode the same CDR3.

This chain connects TRBV1 to TRBJ2-2; TRBD2 aligns across 9 bases. Sequencing was performed on lesional skin. The source of this sequence is a C3H/HeJ mouse with alopecia areata. The mice in this strain carry MHC haplotype H2-k. Incomplete CDR3 DNA: TGCACCTGCAGTCCGACTGGGGGTGACACCGGG. Encoded protein: CTCSPTGGDTG. The CDR3 in its entirety is CTCSPTGGDTGQLYF.